This passage covers 5 T cell receptor beta chains from one sample sequenced in a study of CD8 T cells in ankylosing spondylitis. Each CDR3 protein is one row after TCRdb ran MiXCR on the 5' RACE reads. The sample shows around 39,000 distinct CDR3 sequences, 13% of them seen only once. The specimen was synovial fluid, either unsorted or a sorted T cell fraction (not recorded which). These receptors came from a male donor with ankylosing spondylitis.

This clonotype has a single count. This could be a read error, since a much larger clone is one nucleotide away. V and J are TRBV11-2 and TRBJ2-7; 8 bases align to TRBD1. The CDR3 consists of 16 residues. Germline V gene lookup returns CDR1 SGHAT and CDR2 FQNNGV. The CDR3: CASSPYRQGYSYKQYF. The CDR3 DNA reads TGTGCCAGCAGCCCTTATAGACAGGGGTACTCCTACAAGCAGTACTTC.

This clonotype turned up a few times. The rearrangement uses TRBV4-3 and TRBJ1-2, with a possible D match to TRBD1 (5 bases). The V gene lost 0 bases and the J gene lost 5 bases, with 13 bases spanning the gap. There are 15 residues in the CDR3. The germline V gene has CDR1 LGHNA and CDR2 YSLEER. The CDR3 DNA is TGCGCCAGCAGCCAAGAACCCGGGGCTCAGTATGGCTACACCTTC. This codes for CASSQEPGAQYGYTF.

This sequence joins TRBV27 and TRBJ1-3; D perhaps matches TRBD1 (5 bases). V was pared by 1 base and J by 2 bases, with 9 bases between. CDR3 length equals 15 residues. CDR1 and CDR2 (germline): MNHEY, SMNVEV (reference sequence). CDR3 region: CASSLYMGAGNTIYF. The CDR3 DNA is TGTGCCAGCAGTTTATATATGGGGGCTGGAAACACCATATATTTT.

This clonotype has ten or more counts. The rearrangement links TRBV4-1 to TRBJ2-5, with 11 bases lining up with TRBD2. With V trimmed by 0 bases and J by 5 bases, 8 bases remained unmatched. In germline, CDR1 is MGHRA, CDR2 YSYEKL. The CDR3 is 17 amino acids. The CDR3 sequence is CASSQDLRLAGLETQYF. For the CDR3, the DNA is TGCGCCAGCAGCCAAGATTTAAGACTAGCGGGGTTGGAGACCCAGTACTTC.

The chain links TRBV13 to TRBJ2-7, with no clear D. The V gene lost 3 bases and the J gene lost 5 bases, with 14 bases spanning the gap. The CDR3 has 14 residues. Germline loops: CDR1 PRHDT, CDR2 FYEKMQ (reference sequence). CDR3 nucleotide sequence: TGTGCCAGCAGCTTTCTTGAGGCCAGGCACGAGCAGTACTTC. Residues: CASSFLEARHEQYF.